The entry below describes one T cell receptor (beta chain). With a J-beta primer mix and a sample-barcoded 5' primer, a second PCR ran roughly 6 to 11 cycles. One entry per CDR3 protein, called by TCRdb with MiXCR from the 5' RACE reads. The sample shows 660,000 or so distinct CDR3 sequences, roughly 53% of them seen only once. The data originate from a study of blood T cells in healthy people across ages. Germline lookup yields CDR1 SEHNR and CDR2 FQNEAQ (reference sequence). The CDR3 runs 13 residues. Unmatched junction bases numbered 2, after V lost 5 bases and J lost 6 bases. The gene calls are TRBV7-9 and TRBJ2-5; 11 bases align to TRBD2. This sequence originates from a man aged 55 to 70 in good health. The sample comprised blood. The CDR3: CASSPTSGKTQYF. The CDR3 DNA reads as TGTGCCAGCAGCCCGACTAGCGGGAAGACCCAGTACTTC.